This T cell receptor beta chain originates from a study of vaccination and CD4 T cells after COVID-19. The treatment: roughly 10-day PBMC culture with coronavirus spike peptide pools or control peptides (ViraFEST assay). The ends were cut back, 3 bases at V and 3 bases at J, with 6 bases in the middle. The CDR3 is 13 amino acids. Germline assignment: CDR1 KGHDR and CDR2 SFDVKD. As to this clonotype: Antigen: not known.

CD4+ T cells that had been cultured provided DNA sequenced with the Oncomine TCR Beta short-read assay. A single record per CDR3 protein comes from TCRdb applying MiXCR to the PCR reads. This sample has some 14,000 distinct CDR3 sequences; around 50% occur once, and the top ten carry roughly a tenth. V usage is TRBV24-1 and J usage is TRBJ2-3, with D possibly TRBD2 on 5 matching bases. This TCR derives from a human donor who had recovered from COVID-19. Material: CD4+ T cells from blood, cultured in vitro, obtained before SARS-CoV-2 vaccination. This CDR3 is CATSDPGTDTQYF. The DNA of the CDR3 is TGTGCCACCAGTGATCCGGGGACAGATACGCAGTATTTT.